These 7 T cell receptor beta chains were all obtained from the same sample, sequenced in a study of T-cell memory formation after mild COVID-19. MiXCR, run by TCRdb on the 5' RACE reads, gives a single entry per CDR3 protein. Altogether fewer than 350,000 distinct CDR3 sequences are present, roughly 15% being singletons, with the ten largest covering around 22%. Sequenced material: PBMCs or a T cell subset sorted from them (not recorded which). The origin of the receptors is a young man who had mild COVID-19 (a few samples of this study predate the infection). Cell type and time point are not known.

The gene calls are TRBV7-3 and TRBJ1-6; 8 positions match TRBD1. The CDR3 extends over 20 amino acids. J gave up 2 bases and V 1 base, and 13 bases lay outside the gene matches. In germline, CDR1 is SGHTA, CDR2 FQGTGA. Written as DNA, the CDR3 is TGTGCCAGCAGCTTAATGCCGGGACAGGTTTTTGAAACCTATAATTCACCCCTCCACTTT. It encodes CASSLMPGQVFETYNSPLHF.

This clonotype came up many times. This chain joins TRBV20-1 and TRBJ1-2; D not certain. Germline CDR1 reads DFQATT; CDR2 reads SNEGSKA (reference sequence). V was pared by 5 bases and J by 1 base, with 11 bases between. The CDR3 contains 13 residues. The CDR3 protein is CSAGRTFNYGYTF. The CDR3 nucleotides are TGCAGTGCTGGACGGACGTTTAACTATGGCTACACCTTC.

This clonotype came up a few times. This chain uses TRBV4-1 with TRBJ2-7; D remains ambiguous. Per germline, CDR1 MGHRA and CDR2 YSYEKL. There are 14 residues in the CDR3. Trimming pared 2 bases from V and 0 bases from J, leaving 8 bases between. CDR3 amino acids: CASSQPVNSYEQYF. DNA for the CDR3: TGCGCCAGCAGCCAACCCGTAAACTCCTACGAGCAGTACTTC.

This clonotype has just a few counts. The V gene is TRBV7-2, the J gene TRBJ2-3; D might be TRBD2 (6 bases). V lost 5 bases to trimming and J lost 2 bases, with 17 bases between them. Germline V gene sequence: CDR1 SGHTA, CDR2 FQGNSA. The CDR3 covers 16 residues. CDR3 protein: CASSIAGRGNTDTQYF. CDR3 coding DNA: TGTGCCAGCAGCATCGCCGGCCGGGGGAACACAGATACGCAGTATTTT.

This clonotype was seen many times. V gene TRBV5-1 combines with J gene TRBJ1-1; no definite D call. This CDR3 has 17 residues. The V end was cut by 4 bases, the J end by 3 bases, with 22 bases between. Germline V gene sequence: CDR1 SGHRS, CDR2 YFSETQ. The DNA for the CDR3 is TGCGCCAGCAGCCGAACTGGGTGGCGCCCGAGGGACACTGAAGCTTTCTTT. This encodes CASSRTGWRPRDTEAFF.

This clonotype was counted a few times. The chain couples TRBV6-2 or TRBV6-3 to TRBJ1-5; D unresolved. This CDR3 comprises 13 residues. V lost 7 bases, J lost 5 bases, and 12 bases lay in between. The germline V gene has CDR1 MNHEY and CDR2 SVGEGT. CDR3: CASTDRVHQPQHF. The CDR3 DNA reads as TGTGCCAGCACCGATAGGGTTCATCAGCCCCAGCATTTT.

This rearrangement joins TRBV7-6 to TRBJ1-3; no firm D call. This CDR3 is 14 amino acids long. Germline CDR1 SGHVS, CDR2 FNYEAQ. Trimming pared 2 bases from V and 1 base from J, leaving 6 bases between. The chain's CDR3 is CASSLIGSGNTIYF. The DNA of the CDR3 is TGTGCCAGCAGCTTAATAGGGTCTGGAAACACCATATATTTT.